This record concerns one T cell receptor beta chain sequence. Antigen specificity is unknown. Replicate sorted-subset PCRs were loaded with around 200 ng DNA, about 28,000 T cell genomes. Clones were sequenced by immunoSEQ multiplex PCR, and TCRdb holds only the in-frame ones, with some missing. The top ten clones hold around 1.8% of a sample with about 2.1 million clones, 93% of them seen once. Terminally differentiated effector memory CD45RA+ cells were left out of the naive CD8 fraction, which was CD45RO-negative and positively selected for CCR7. Adult donors, all healthy and HIV-negative, had no recent acute infections or vaccinations. The entry originates in a study of shared clonotypes between healthy human individuals. Study results and limitations: In general, naive subsets displayed greater estimated richness than memory subsets did.

The CDR3 extends over 15 amino acids. Germline assignment: CDR1 SNHLY and CDR2 FYNNEI. V was clipped by 3 bases and J by 0 bases, with 12 bases between them. The TCR sequence derives from a man aged 18-30 years in good health. Some clones in this sample may be carry-over from other donors' samples. Specimen: naive CD8+ T cells from PBMCs. The chain carries TRBV2 and TRBJ2-7; a weak D match, TRBD2 (5 bases). The CDR3 coding sequence is TGTGCCAGCAGTGAGTTGTTAGCGCACTCCTACGAGCAGTACTTC. Translated, it gives CASSELLAHSYEQYF.